The entry below gives a single TCR beta chain sequence along with its context. The sample comes from a study of blood T cell repertoires in COVID-19. Study information: Collection of acute and convalescent COVID-19 samples took place in the United States, Italy and Spain.

Clones were sequenced by immunoSEQ multiplex PCR, and TCRdb holds only the in-frame ones, with some missing. Found here are tens of thousands of clones, roughly four fifths of them singletons; the top ten hold 35% to 45%. This CDR3 comprises 15 residues. Germline V CDR1 and CDR2: MDHEN, SYDVKM. V was shortened by 6 bases and J by 4 bases, with 18 bases between the two germline ends. This TCR came from a human donor in a cohort sampled during active COVID-19. The specimen was peripheral blood. This rearrangement joins TRBV28 to TRBJ2-5; D possibly corresponds to TRBD2 (7 bases). CDR3 amino acids: CASRPLGGAVETQYF. CDR3 nucleotides: TGTGCCAGCAGACCCTTAGGGGGGGCTGTAGAGACCCAGTACTTC.